These T cell receptor beta chains were read from a single sample in a study of vaccination effects on CD4 cells after COVID-19. Only in-frame clones appear in the TCRdb table, and some are missing; sequencing was by immunoSEQ multiplex PCR. The sample contains roughly 34,000 clones, about two thirds of which appear only once. Their antigen targets remain unknown. Material: CD4+ T cells from PBMCs cultured without peptide, obtained before COVID-19 vaccination. These receptors originate from a human donor who received a COVID-19 vaccine. CDR3s include the opening cysteine and the closing phenylalanine or tryptophan.

J | V | CDR3
TRBJ2-7 | TRBV7-2 | CASRIRGLAGASSYEQYF
TRBJ2-7 | TRBV25-1 | CASSPGHRDEQYF
TRBJ2-2 | TRBV2 | CASTGGLAGGTDTGELFF
TRBJ2-3 | TRBV6-1 | CASSEGSWELRTDTQYF
TRBJ2-7 | TRBV3-1/TRBV3-2 | CASSQDVKGVGEQYF
TRBJ2-2 | TRBV19 | CASSMNRVGPGELFF
TRBJ2-7 | TRBV29-1 | CSVGVAGYEQYF
TRBJ1-5 | TRBV6-2/TRBV6-3 | CASSRTGGNQPQHF
TRBJ2-7 | TRBV29-1 | CSVETGTGVYEQYF
TRBJ2-7 | TRBV3-1/TRBV3-2 | CASSPTTGVYEQYF
TRBJ2-1 | TRBV4-1 | CASSQSPRGGIYNEQFF
TRBJ1-1 | TRBV4-1 | CASSGRTENTEAFF
TRBJ2-7 | TRBV5-1 | CASSLELSYEQYF
TRBJ2-2 | TRBV19 | CASSFSDLPGELFF
TRBJ2-1 | TRBV2 | CAREASGSSYNEQFF
TRBJ2-1 | TRBV11-1 | CASSISGSRYNEQFF
TRBJ2-5 | TRBV2 | CASSPRTVQETQYF
TRBJ2-2 | TRBV18 | CASSPTGPNTGELFF
TRBJ1-1 | TRBV6-2/TRBV6-3 | CASSFGTANTEAFF
TRBJ1-1 | TRBV19 | CASSRQTGTGEAFF
TRBJ1-3 | TRBV5-1 | CASSSNVIGSGNTIYF
TRBJ2-7 | TRBV19 | CASSIGGRASGREQYF
TRBJ1-1 | TRBV7-9 | CASSLEGNEAFF
TRBJ1-2 | TRBV5-1 | CASSLGTGLEGYTF
TRBJ2-1 | TRBV29-1 | CSAELGDEQFF
TRBJ1-2 | TRBV5-1 | CASSFSADRNGYTF
TRBJ2-1 | TRBV6-5 | CASTETGDRNEQFF
TRBJ2-3 | TRBV7-6 | CASSLASLAGGKDTQYF
TRBJ1-2 | TRBV9 | CASSVGNGHGYGYTF
TRBJ1-4 | TRBV5-5 | CASSLAVGRGDSQEKLFF
TRBJ1-4 | TRBV5-4 | CASSAAGTRGGNEKLFF
TRBJ1-4 | TRBV4-1 | CASSAGRGATNEKLFF
TRBJ1-1 | TRBV6-5 | CASSYYRDSEAFF
TRBJ2-1 | TRBV3-1/TRBV3-2 | CASSQVPLAEQFF
TRBJ2-3 | TRBV29-1 | CSVRPGTSTDTQYF
TRBJ1-6 | TRBV5-1 | CASSLAYRGLGSPLHF
TRBJ2-7 | TRBV7-9 | CASSFRERGAGEQYF
TRBJ1-1 | TRBV12-3/TRBV12-4 | CASTLESNTEAFF
TRBJ2-1 | TRBV11-3 | CASSLGWGQESSYNEQFF
TRBJ2-6 | TRBV6-2/TRBV6-3 | CASSYDRGPTSSGANVLTF
TRBJ2-7 | TRBV30 | CAFRQIGTGEQYF
TRBJ2-1 | TRBV19 | CASRTRDPLWDYNEQFF